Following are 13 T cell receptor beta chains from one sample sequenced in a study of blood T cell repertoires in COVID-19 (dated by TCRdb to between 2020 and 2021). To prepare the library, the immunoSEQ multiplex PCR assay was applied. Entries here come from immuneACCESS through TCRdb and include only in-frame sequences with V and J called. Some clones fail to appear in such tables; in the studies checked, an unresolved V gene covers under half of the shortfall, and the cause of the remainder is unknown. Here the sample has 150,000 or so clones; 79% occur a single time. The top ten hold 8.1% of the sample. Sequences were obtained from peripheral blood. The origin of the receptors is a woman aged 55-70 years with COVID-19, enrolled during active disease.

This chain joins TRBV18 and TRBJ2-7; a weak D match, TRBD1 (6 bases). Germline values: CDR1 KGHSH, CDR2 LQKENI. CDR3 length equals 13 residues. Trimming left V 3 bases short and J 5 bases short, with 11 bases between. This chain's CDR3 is CASSPGQWDEQYV. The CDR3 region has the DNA TGTGCCAGCTCACCTGGACAGTGGGACGAGCAGTACGTC.

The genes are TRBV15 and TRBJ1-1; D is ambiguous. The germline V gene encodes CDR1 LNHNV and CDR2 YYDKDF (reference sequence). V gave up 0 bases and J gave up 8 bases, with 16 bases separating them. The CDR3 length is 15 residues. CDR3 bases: TGTGCCACCAGCAGAGATCATTGGTCGGAACAGGAAGCTTTCTTT. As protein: CATSRDHWSEQEAFF.

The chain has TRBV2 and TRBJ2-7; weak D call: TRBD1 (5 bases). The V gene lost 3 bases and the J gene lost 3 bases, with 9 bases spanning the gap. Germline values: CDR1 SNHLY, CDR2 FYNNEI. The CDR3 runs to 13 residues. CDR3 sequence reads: CASSDRQHYEQYV. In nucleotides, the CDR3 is TGTGCCAGCAGTGATAGACAGCACTACGAGCAGTACGTC.

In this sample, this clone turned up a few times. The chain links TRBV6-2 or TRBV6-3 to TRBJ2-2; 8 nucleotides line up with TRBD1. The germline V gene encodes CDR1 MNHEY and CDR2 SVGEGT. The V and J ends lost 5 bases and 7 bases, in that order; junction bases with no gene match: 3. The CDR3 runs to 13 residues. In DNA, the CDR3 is TGTGCCAGCAGTCGCGGACAGGGCGGGGAGCTGTTTTTT. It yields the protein CASSRGQGGELFF.

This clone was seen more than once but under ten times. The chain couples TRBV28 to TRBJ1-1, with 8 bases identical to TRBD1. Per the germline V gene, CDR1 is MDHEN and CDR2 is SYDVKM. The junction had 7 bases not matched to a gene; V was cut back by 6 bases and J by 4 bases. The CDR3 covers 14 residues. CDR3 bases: TGTGCCAGCAGACCAACAGGGGGTGGCACTGAAGCTTTCTTT. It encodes CASRPTGGGTEAFF.

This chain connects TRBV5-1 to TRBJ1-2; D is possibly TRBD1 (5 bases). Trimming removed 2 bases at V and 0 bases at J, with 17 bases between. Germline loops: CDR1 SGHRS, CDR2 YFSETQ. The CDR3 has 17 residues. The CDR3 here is CASSLGGGLDSNYGYTF. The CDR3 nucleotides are TGCGCCAGCAGCTTAGGCGGGGGTCTGGATTCTAACTATGGCTACACCTTC.

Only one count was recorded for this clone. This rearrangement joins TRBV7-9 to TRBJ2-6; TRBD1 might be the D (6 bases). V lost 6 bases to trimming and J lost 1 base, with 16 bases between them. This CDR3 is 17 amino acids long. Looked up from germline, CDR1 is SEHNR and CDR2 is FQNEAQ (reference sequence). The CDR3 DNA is TGTGCCAGCAGTTCACAGGGCCCCCAGTCTGGGGCCAACGTCCTGACTTTC. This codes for CASSSQGPQSGANVLTF.

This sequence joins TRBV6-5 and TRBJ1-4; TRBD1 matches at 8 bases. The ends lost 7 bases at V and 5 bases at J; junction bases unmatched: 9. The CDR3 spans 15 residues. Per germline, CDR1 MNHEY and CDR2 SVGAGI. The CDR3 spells CASTQGAIGNEKLFF. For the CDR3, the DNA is TGTGCCAGCACCCAGGGGGCGATAGGCAATGAAAAACTGTTTTTT.

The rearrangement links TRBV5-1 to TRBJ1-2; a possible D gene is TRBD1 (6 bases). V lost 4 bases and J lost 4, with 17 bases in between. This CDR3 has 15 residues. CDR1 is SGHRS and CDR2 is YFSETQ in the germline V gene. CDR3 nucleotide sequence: TGCGCCAGCAGCCCGGGACAAATGGAAATCTATGGCTACACCTTC. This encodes CASSPGQMEIYGYTF.

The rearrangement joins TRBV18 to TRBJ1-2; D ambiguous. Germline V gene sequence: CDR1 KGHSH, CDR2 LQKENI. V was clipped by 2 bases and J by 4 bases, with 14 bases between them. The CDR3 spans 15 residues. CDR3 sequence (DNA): TGTGCCAGCTCACCATTATCCGGTGAGAGCTATGGCTACACCTTC. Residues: CASSPLSGESYGYTF. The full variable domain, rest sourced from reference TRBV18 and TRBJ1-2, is NAGVMQNPRHLVRRRGQEARLRCSPMKGHSHVYWYRQLPEEGLKFMVYLQKENIIDESGMPKERFSAEFPKEGPSILRIQQVVRGDSAAYFCASSPLSGESYGYTFGSGTRLTVV.

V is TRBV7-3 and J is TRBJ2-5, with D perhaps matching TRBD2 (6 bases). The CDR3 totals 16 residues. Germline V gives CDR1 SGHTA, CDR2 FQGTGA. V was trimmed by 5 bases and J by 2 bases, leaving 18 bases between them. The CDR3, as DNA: TGTGCCAGCAGCCCGTCTCGGGCGGCGGGGCAAGAGACCCAGTACTTC. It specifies CASSPSRAAGQETQYF.

The CDR3 nucleotides are TGTGCCAGCAGCCTCATGACAGCAACTAATGAAAAACTGTTTTTT. Translation: CASSLMTATNEKLFF. The J gene is TRBJ1-4, the V gene TRBV14; a possible D gene is TRBD1 (5 bases). V lost 4 bases and J lost 0, with 9 bases in between. CDR1 SGHDN and CDR2 FVKESK come from the germline V gene. The CDR3 is 15 amino acids.

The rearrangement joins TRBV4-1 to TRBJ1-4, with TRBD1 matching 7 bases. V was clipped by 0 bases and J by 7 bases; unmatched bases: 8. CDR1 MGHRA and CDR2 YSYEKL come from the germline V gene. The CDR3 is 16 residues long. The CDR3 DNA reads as TGCGCCAGCAGCCAAGATTCGGCAGGGGGGTTTGAAAAACTGTTTTTT. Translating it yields CASSQDSAGGFEKLFF.